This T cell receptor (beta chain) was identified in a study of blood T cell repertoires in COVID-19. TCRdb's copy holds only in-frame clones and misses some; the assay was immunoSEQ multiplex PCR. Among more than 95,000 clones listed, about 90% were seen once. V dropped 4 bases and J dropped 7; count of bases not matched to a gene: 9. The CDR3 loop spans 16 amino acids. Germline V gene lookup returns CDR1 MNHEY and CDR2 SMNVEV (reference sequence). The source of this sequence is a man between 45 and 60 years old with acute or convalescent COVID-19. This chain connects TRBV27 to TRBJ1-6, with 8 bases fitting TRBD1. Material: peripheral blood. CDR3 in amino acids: CASSSSLQGGNSPLHF. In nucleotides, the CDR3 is TGTGCCAGCAGTTCCTCACTACAGGGGGGGAATTCACCCCTCCACTTT.